This T cell receptor (beta chain) was recorded in a study of CD8+ T cells in alopecia areata. The study's findings and limits: Affected scalp, especially in alopecia totalis/universalis, had a higher clonality than normal scalp did. In scalp samples, resident alphabeta T cells of normal skin are also sequenced.

V dropped 4 bases and J dropped 4 bases, with 14 bases sitting between them. CDR1 SGHNT and CDR2 YYREEE come from the germline V gene (reference sequence). The CDR3 sequence is 14 residues long. There are a few counts of this clone. Its antigen is not known. Investigators isolated RNA and reverse transcribed it into cDNA to act as the sequencing template. This table comes from immunoSEQ multiplex PCR, and its TCRdb copy is limited to in-frame clones, with some not included. This table has about 200,000 clones, approximately 53% appearing once. The researchers isolated CD4+ and CD8+ T cells from PBMCs by sorting.

The sequenced sample consisted of CD8+ T cells sorted from blood. The clonotype originates from a human donor in good health. The V gene is TRBV5-4, the J gene TRBJ1-1, with a possible D match to TRBD1 (5 bases). CDR3 sequence: CASSVRSGSTEAFF. The CDR3, as DNA: TGTGCCAGCAGCGTGCGTTCAGGGAGCACTGAAGCTTTCTTT.